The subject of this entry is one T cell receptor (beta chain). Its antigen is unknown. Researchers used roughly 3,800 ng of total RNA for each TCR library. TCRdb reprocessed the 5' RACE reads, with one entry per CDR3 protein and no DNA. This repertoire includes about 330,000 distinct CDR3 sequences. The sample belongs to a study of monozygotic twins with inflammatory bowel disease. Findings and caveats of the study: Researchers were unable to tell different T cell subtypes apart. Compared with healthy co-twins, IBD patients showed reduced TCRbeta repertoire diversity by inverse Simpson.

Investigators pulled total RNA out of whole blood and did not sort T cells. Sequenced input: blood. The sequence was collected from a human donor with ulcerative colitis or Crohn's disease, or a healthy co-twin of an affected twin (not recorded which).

The CDR3 region is CATSDGTRLSYNEQFF. This rearrangement joins TRBV24-1 to TRBJ2-1; TCRdb's assignment of TRBD1 cannot be checked, as there is no DNA. Per germline, CDR1 KGHDR and CDR2 SFDVKD. CDR3 length equals 16 residues.